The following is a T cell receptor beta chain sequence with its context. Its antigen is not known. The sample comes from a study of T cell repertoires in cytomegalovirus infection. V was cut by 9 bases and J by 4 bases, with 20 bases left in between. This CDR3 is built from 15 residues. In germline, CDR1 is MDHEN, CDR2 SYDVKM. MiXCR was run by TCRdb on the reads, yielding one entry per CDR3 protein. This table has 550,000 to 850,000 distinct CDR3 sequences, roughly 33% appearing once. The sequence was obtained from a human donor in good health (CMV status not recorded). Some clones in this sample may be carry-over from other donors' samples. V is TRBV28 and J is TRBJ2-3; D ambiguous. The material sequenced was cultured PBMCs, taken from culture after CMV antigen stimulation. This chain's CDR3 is CASNSLGLVADTQYF. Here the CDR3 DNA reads TGTGCCAGTAATTCTCTGGGGTTGGTCGCAGATACGCAGTATTTT.